This T cell receptor (beta chain) is drawn from a study of T cells in Graves' hyperthyroidism and ophthalmopathy (dated by TCRdb to the late 2010s). Study-level background: Peripheral blood was sampled at the time of initial diagnosis, prior to any treatment. TCR V-J signatures able to tell the groups apart were searched for in a discovery cohort of some 100 patients, of whom roughly 42 had Graves' ophthalmopathy and more than 55 had stable Graves' hyperthyroidism. An independent validation cohort of around 19 hyperthyroidism patients and about 15 patients who later progressed to ophthalmopathy tested prospective prediction of ophthalmopathy. The approximately 100 discovery patients were divided at random into training and test sets in a 7:3 ratio. In addition, the study compared T-cell repertoires in thyroid tissue and in blood from six Graves' hyperthyroidism patients. Following sampling, methimazole starting at 30 mg daily was given to hyperthyroidism patients, and high-dose intravenous methylprednisolone was given to ophthalmopathy patients. TCR Vbeta CDR3 sequencing of roughly 140 peripheral blood samples (under 45 ophthalmopathy, under 80 hyperthyroidism and some 17 progressor patients) is reported in the paper. Study-wide conclusions, independent of this receptor: Sample size was not statistically predetermined, and blinding of investigators to group allocation was not performed. Blood samples also contained most of the expanded thyroid clonotypes (frequency above 0.001), which suggests that blood repertoires may reflect thyroid immune responses. During validation, the model predicted progression to ophthalmopathy a median of approximately six months ahead of onset, with almost 71% sensitivity and 72% to 80% specificity. A model built on a 13 V-J signature distinguished ophthalmopathy from stable hyperthyroidism, reaching 85% to 90% sensitivity and 81.08% specificity in cross-validation and 80%/75% in testing.

This clonotype has only a few counts. Its antigen specificity is not known. No quality values exist for individual bases; no much larger clone is one base distant. TCR beta CDR3 regions were amplified from RNA transcripts. The first round of RT-PCR for the TCR CDR3 was performed with the HTBI primer set and the Qiagen OneStep RT-PCR kit. Libraries were constructed in a second round of multiplex PCR, after which size selection and purification were performed. Paired-end sequencing of the libraries was performed with 100 bp reads on an Illumina HiSeq2000. The paper's processing steps were these. SOAPnuke was used to process the raw data, removing reads that contained adapters or uncalled bases, had a mean Phred below 15, or lacked an exact match to the constant primer or identifier. COPE v1.2.5 was used to merge high-quality paired reads, and clonotypes were defined as unique nucleotide sequences. Clonotypes were aligned to IMGT TRBV, TRBD and TRBJ reference segments using MiTCR v1.1. The analysis included only V-J combinations with a frequency above 0.0001, which together covered 99.2% of the repertoires. A TCS score was defined as the ratio between F50 (clonal expansion) and ExV (chaos), using BLOSUM62-based TCRdist between CDR3 peptides within each V-J. Welch's t-statistics and random forest reduced around 520 V-J features to some 14, which were used in a naive Bayes classifier (R e1071). TCRdb cleaned the public reads at Q25 with fastp, built clones with MiXCR and kept in-frame beta chains. Merged by CDR3 protein, the rows form single entries marked with the most common genes and DNA. In this record, the V and J calls reflect TCRdb's handling and not the investigators' own analysis. The sample data list around 620,000 distinct CDR3 sequences, and 13% to 15% of these were observed just once. Of the sample, around 7% is held by the ten largest clones.

Moderately to severely active disease, a Clinical Activity Score of at least 3, a NOSPECS grade of at least 4, and a duration under 3 months were present in ophthalmopathy patients. The study excluded patients with uncontrolled infections, other autoimmune diseases, pregnancy or lactation. Clinical symptoms, serum thyroxine and TRAb, thyroid ultrasound, and orbital computed tomography formed the basis for the diagnoses. PBMCs were separated from roughly 10 ml of fresh peripheral blood using Ficoll-Paque density gradient centrifugation. Trizol reagent was used to extract total RNA, and RNA quality was then checked on an Agilent 2100 Bioanalyzer. For this chain, trimming is 4 bases at the V end and 0 bases at the J end, and the number of junction bases without a gene match is 9. From the cysteine up to the phenylalanine, the CDR3 has a length of 17 residues. The only DNA kept is the CDR3, 51 bases in frame from the first base. For CDR1 and CDR2, the germline V gene lists SQVTM and ANQGSEA.

The material sequenced was blood. This TCR was sampled from a woman aged 18-29 years with Graves' ophthalmopathy. The chain uses TRBV29-1 and TRBJ2-5; the junction holds 12 bases that match TRBD2. The base sequence is TGCAGCGTTGGAGATCTTCTAGCGGGAGGGTACCAAGAGACCCAGTACTTC. Its protein product is CSVGDLLAGGYQETQYF.